The 20 T cell receptor beta chains given below trace back to one sample, sequenced in a study of cytomegalovirus exposure and HLA in healthy donors. Data came from immunoSEQ multiplex PCR; TCRdb stores just in-frame clones and leaves some out. This table holds 130,000 or so clones, roughly 91% found once. The sample comprised PBMCs. The source is a man aged 30 to 45 in good health and CMV-seronegative.

The J gene is TRBJ2-2, the V gene TRBV7-3, with D tentatively TRBD2 (5 bases). The CDR3 consists of 16 residues. Germline CDR1 SGHTA, CDR2 FQGTGA. Trimming cost V 5 bases and J 5 bases, with 18 bases left between them. The DNA of the CDR3 is TGTGCCAGCAGCGTCTCCGGGATCCGTGGGACCGGGGAGCTGTTTTTT. It yields the protein CASSVSGIRGTGELFF.

This rearrangement joins TRBV7-8 to TRBJ1-1; no firm D call. CDR3 length: 14 residues. In germline, CDR1 is SGHVS, CDR2 FQNEAQ. With 5 bases removed from V and 4 bases from J, the gap between germline ends came to 14 bases. The CDR3 DNA reads TGTGCCAGCAGCCTTTTCGGAGAGGGCACTGAAGCTTTCTTT. Its protein product is CASSLFGEGTEAFF.

This clone was observed a few times. The gene calls are TRBV7-2 and TRBJ2-7; 7 bases are a match to TRBD1. The CDR3 contains 15 residues. Germline loops: CDR1 SGHTA, CDR2 FQGNSA. With V trimmed by 5 bases and J by 7 bases, 14 bases remained unmatched. The CDR3 here is CASSLDRAPMREQYF. In DNA, the CDR3 is TGTGCCAGCAGCCTAGACAGGGCCCCAATGAGAGAGCAGTACTTC. Drawing the rest from reference TRBV7-2 and TRBJ2-7, the complete variable domain is GAGVSQSPSNKVTEKGKDVELRCDPISGHTALYWYRQSLGQGLEFLIYFQGNSAPDKSGLPSDRFSAERTGGSVSTLTIQRTQQEDSAVYLCASSLDRAPMREQYFGPGTRLTVT.

This clone was detected once. The chain carries TRBV27 and TRBJ1-2; TRBD1 agrees at 7 bases. V trimming: 11 bases; J trimming: 4 bases; junction bases outside the gene matches: 10. The germline gives CDR1 MNHEY, CDR2 SMNVEV (reference sequence). The CDR3 extends over 13 amino acids. The CDR3 nucleotides are TGTGCCTCCCAGGGGGGATTAGGCTATGGCTACACCTTC. Its protein is CASQGGLGYGYTF.

J is TRBJ2-1 and V is TRBV9, with TRBD1 identical over 7 bases. CDR3 length: 15 residues. Trimming removed 2 bases from V and 4 bases from J; junction bases left unmatched: 6. The germline V gene has CDR1 SGDLS and CDR2 YYNGEE. CDR3: CASSVGQLIYNEQFF. Written as DNA, the CDR3 is TGTGCCAGCAGCGTGGGACAGCTGATATACAATGAGCAGTTCTTC.

This clone was seen more than once but under ten times. V usage is TRBV5-6 and J usage is TRBJ1-1; D perhaps matches TRBD1 (5 bases). The CDR3 has 16 amino acids. Looked up from germline, CDR1 is SGHDT and CDR2 is YYEEEE. Trimming pared 1 base from V and 3 bases from J, leaving 16 bases between. In DNA, the CDR3 is TGTGCCAGCAGCTTGTTGGCGAACAGGTTGGACACTGAAGCTTTCTTT. Translation gives CASSLLANRLDTEAFF.

The V and J genes are TRBV5-1 and TRBJ1-6; 11 positions agree with TRBD1. The CDR3 is made up of 16 amino acids. Germline CDR1 and CDR2: SGHRS and YFSETQ. Germline trimming cut 0 bases from V and 8 bases from J; bases unmatched to any gene: 4. The CDR3 loop reads CASSLGGQGVDSPLHF. DNA for the CDR3: TGCGCCAGCAGCTTGGGGGGACAGGGGGTTGATTCACCCCTCCACTTT.

The chain uses TRBV5-6 and TRBJ2-7, with a weak D call TRBD1 (6 bases). V lost 3 bases and J 1 base, leaving 17 bases between the germline ends. CDR1 is SGHDT and CDR2 is YYEEEE in the germline V gene. The CDR3 contains 16 residues. The CDR3 sequence is CASSYLGTQGSYEQYF. The CDR3 DNA sequence: TGTGCCAGCAGCTACCTGGGGACACAAGGTTCCTACGAGCAGTACTTC.

This clone was picked up a small number of times. The chain couples TRBV6-4 to TRBJ1-6; D uncertain. Trimming pared 0 bases from V and 9 bases from J, leaving 6 bases between. Germline assignment: CDR1 MRHNA and CDR2 SNTAGT. CDR3 length: 13 residues. The CDR3 region has the DNA TGTGCCAGCAGTGACTCATCCAGTTCACCCCTCCACTTT. It codes for CASSDSSSSPLHF.

This chain links TRBV5-5 with TRBJ2-7; 9 bases map to TRBD1. CDR3 length equals 16 residues. Germline loops: CDR1 SGHKS, CDR2 YYEKEE (reference sequence). V shed 0 bases and J 3 bases; nucleotides not matched to a gene: 7. CDR3 loop: CASSLAVGTGYYEQYF. The CDR3 region has the DNA TGTGCCAGCAGCTTGGCGGTCGGGACAGGGTACTACGAGCAGTACTTC.

This sequence joins TRBV7-9 and TRBJ2-7; D not certain. Deletions cut 3 bases from V and 1 base from J, with 13 bases between. There are 15 residues in the CDR3. CDR1 SEHNR and CDR2 FQNEAQ come from the germline V gene (reference sequence). The CDR3 loop reads CASSLWRSPSYEQYF. DNA of the CDR3: TGTGCCAGCAGCTTGTGGCGGAGTCCGTCCTACGAGCAGTACTTC.

The CDR3 loop reads CASRRTSTDTQYF. The CDR3 DNA sequence: TGTGCCAGCAGACGGACAAGCACAGATACGCAGTATTTT. The V and J genes are TRBV28 and TRBJ2-3, with D tentatively TRBD1 (5 bases). V gave up 6 bases and J gave up 0 bases, with 7 bases separating them. This CDR3 is built from 13 residues. Germline V gene data show CDR1 as MDHEN and CDR2 as SYDVKM.

The rearrangement uses TRBV15 and TRBJ2-7; tentative D call: TRBD2 (5 bases). Between the trimmed V and J ends, which lost 1 base and 6 bases, there was a span of 13 bases. Looked up from germline, CDR1 is LNHNV and CDR2 is YYDKDF (reference sequence). The CDR3 consists of 14 residues. The CDR3 protein is CATSRGRRGPEQYF. In nucleotides, the CDR3 is TGTGCCACCAGCAGAGGCCGACGAGGGCCCGAGCAGTACTTC. The full variable domain, completed using reference TRBV15 and TRBJ2-7, is DAMVIQNPRYQVTQFGKPVTLSCSQTLNHNVMYWYQQKSSQAPKLLFHYYDKDFNNEADTPDNFQSRRPNTSFCFLDIRSPGLGDTAMYLCATSRGRRGPEQYFGPGTRLTVT.

This clone was recorded only once. This sequence joins TRBV5-1 and TRBJ1-1; D ambiguous. Germline values: CDR1 SGHRS, CDR2 YFSETQ. The V end was cut by 0 bases, the J end by 4 bases, with 13 bases between. The CDR3 loop spans 15 amino acids. This CDR3 is CASSLVWPRGTEAFF. The CDR3 DNA sequence: TGCGCCAGCAGCTTGGTGTGGCCCCGGGGCACTGAAGCTTTCTTT.

The genes are TRBV9 and TRBJ2-5, with 7 nucleotides matching TRBD1. The germline V gene encodes CDR1 SGDLS and CDR2 YYNGEE. The CDR3 has 14 residues. J gave up 1 base and V 0 bases, and 0 bases lay outside the gene matches. CDR3 in DNA: TGTGCCAGCAGCGTAGCAGGGGGCCAAGAGACCCAGTACTTC. This gives the protein CASSVAGGQETQYF.

The chain couples TRBV6-1 to TRBJ2-1; a weak D match, TRBD2 (7 bases). This CDR3 contains 16 residues. Between the trimmed V and J ends, which lost 3 bases and 1 base, there was a span of 13 bases. Looked up from germline, CDR1 is MNHNS and CDR2 is SASEGT. The CDR3 region is CASSDGGGRSYNEQFF. The CDR3 nucleotides read TGTGCCAGCAGTGATGGCGGGGGCCGTTCCTACAATGAGCAGTTCTTC.

The V call is TRBV6-1, the J call TRBJ2-7, with D maybe TRBD1 (6 bases). The CDR3 runs 14 residues. Trimming stripped 6 bases from V and 4 bases from J, with 16 bases between. Germline loops: CDR1 MNHNS, CDR2 SASEGT. The CDR3 is CASSPPVQGYEQYF. The DNA for the CDR3 is TGTGCCAGCAGCCCCCCCGTTCAGGGGTACGAGCAGTACTTC.

V is TRBV15 and J is TRBJ1-5, with D unresolved. The CDR3 consists of 15 residues. Deletions cut 0 bases from V and 3 bases from J, with 9 bases between. Germline V gives CDR1 LNHNV, CDR2 YYDKDF (reference sequence). CDR3 nucleotides: TGTGCCACCAGCAGAGATCGAGGTTTCAATCAGCCCCAGCATTTT. This gives the protein CATSRDRGFNQPQHF.

The chain is built from TRBV4-1 and TRBJ2-7; D may be TRBD2 (6 bases). The V gene's germline CDR1 is MGHRA and CDR2 YSYEKL. This CDR3 spans 15 amino acids. V lost 5 bases to trimming and J lost 4 bases, with 18 bases between them. Here the CDR3 reads CASSSFPGVPYEQYF. For the CDR3, the DNA is TGCGCCAGCAGCTCCTTTCCGGGAGTTCCATACGAGCAGTACTTC.

The chain has TRBV28 and TRBJ2-6, with D perhaps matching TRBD2 (6 bases). The CDR3 consists of 17 residues. Looked up from germline, CDR1 is MDHEN and CDR2 is SYDVKM. V was pared by 7 bases and J by 4 bases, with 20 bases between. DNA of the CDR3: TGTGCCAGCAACGGACTAAGAGAGCTCCCCGGGGCCAACGTCCTGACTTTC. It specifies CASNGLRELPGANVLTF.